A selection of T cell receptor beta chains follows, all from one sample in a study of T cell responses to AZD1222 COVID-19 vaccine. Sequenced by immunoSEQ multiplex PCR; TCRdb stores in-frame clones only, minus some. The repertoire holds 100,000 to 150,000 clones, with 87% as singletons. The material was peripheral blood, obtained on day 0 of AZD1222 vaccination. These receptors all come from an adult in good health. CDR3s include the opening cysteine and the closing phenylalanine or tryptophan. D genes are given only for firm matches. Clone size is given for some rows only: seen once, a few or many times, or a class if the clone is expanded.

j_call: TRBJ2-1; v_call: TRBV4-1; d_call: TRBD1; clone_size: NA; cdr3_nt: TGCGCCAGCAGCCAAGAGGACAGGGTCTACAATGAGCAGTTCTTC; cdr3_aa: CASSQEDRVYNEQFF
j_call: TRBJ1-1; v_call: TRBV3-1/TRBV3-2; d_call: NA; clone_size: NA; cdr3_nt: TGTGCCAGCCGCCCGGTTTCGGGAGGCGAAGCTTTCTTT; cdr3_aa: CASRPVSGGEAFF
j_call: TRBJ2-7; v_call: TRBV29-1; d_call: NA; clone_size: NA; cdr3_nt: TGCAGCGTCGGGACATACCAGCGGATCTACGAGCAGTACTTC; cdr3_aa: CSVGTYQRIYEQYF
j_call: TRBJ1-1; v_call: TRBV5-1; d_call: NA; clone_size: NA; cdr3_nt: TGCGCCAGCAGCTTAGACAGCCCGAACACTGAAGCTTTCTTT; cdr3_aa: CASSLDSPNTEAFF
j_call: TRBJ1-2; v_call: TRBV5-4; d_call: NA; clone_size: NA; cdr3_nt: TGTGCCAGCACCGGCGAAGGACTCCAGGCCTCTTCCGGCTACACCTTC; cdr3_aa: CASTGEGLQASSGYTF
j_call: TRBJ1-1; v_call: TRBV7-9; d_call: NA; clone_size: NA; cdr3_nt: TGTGCCAGCAGTTGGACCGGGACTGAAGCTTTCTTT; cdr3_aa: CASSWTGTEAFF
j_call: TRBJ2-1; v_call: TRBV4-2; d_call: TRBD2; clone_size: NA; cdr3_nt: TGTGCCAGCAGCCAACCGGGACTAGCGGGCACTGAGCAGTTCTTC; cdr3_aa: CASSQPGLAGTEQFF
j_call: TRBJ2-2; v_call: TRBV27; d_call: TRBD2; clone_size: NA; cdr3_nt: TGTGCCAGCAGTTTGAGCGGGACTCCGGGCGGATACACCGGGGAGCTGTTTTTT; cdr3_aa: CASSLSGTPGGYTGELFF
j_call: TRBJ1-5; v_call: TRBV28; d_call: NA; clone_size: once; cdr3_nt: TGTGCCAGCACCTGGGGCAGGGTTCAGCCCCAGCATTTT; cdr3_aa: CASTWGRVQPQHF
j_call: TRBJ1-2; v_call: TRBV4-2; d_call: TRBD1; clone_size: NA; cdr3_nt: TGTGCCAGCAGCCCGACAGGGGGCGCAACCGATACCACCTTC; cdr3_aa: CASSPTGGATDTTF
j_call: TRBJ1-4; v_call: TRBV28; d_call: NA; clone_size: NA; cdr3_nt: TGTGCCACGTGGGGGGGTGTTAATGAAAAACTGTTTTTT; cdr3_aa: CATWGGVNEKLFF
j_call: TRBJ2-7; v_call: TRBV5-1; d_call: NA; clone_size: few; cdr3_nt: TGCGCCAGCACCATCCTTCCGGGATACCTCTCCGAGCAGTACTTC; cdr3_aa: CASTILPGYLSEQYF
j_call: TRBJ2-1; v_call: TRBV28; d_call: NA; clone_size: NA; cdr3_nt: TGTGCCAGCAGTTTACGCGCGTGGAGATCGTTATACAATGAGCAGTTCTTC; cdr3_aa: CASSLRAWRSLYNEQFF
j_call: TRBJ2-1; v_call: TRBV6-2/TRBV6-3; d_call: NA; clone_size: NA; cdr3_nt: TGTGCCAGCAGTTCCTCGGACACGAAAGACAATGAGCAGTTCTTC; cdr3_aa: CASSSSDTKDNEQFF
j_call: TRBJ2-1; v_call: TRBV7-9; d_call: TRBD2; clone_size: NA; cdr3_nt: TGTGCCACCCTTAGCGGGACCTACAATGAGCAGTTCTTC; cdr3_aa: CATLSGTYNEQFF
j_call: TRBJ2-1; v_call: TRBV12-3/TRBV12-4; d_call: NA; clone_size: few; cdr3_nt: TGTGCCAGCAGCCCTCATACCCATGAGCAGTTCTTC; cdr3_aa: CASSPHTHEQFF
j_call: TRBJ2-2; v_call: TRBV27; d_call: NA; clone_size: NA; cdr3_nt: TGTGCCAGCAGTTTTTACACCGGGGAGCTGTTTTTT; cdr3_aa: CASSFYTGELFF
j_call: TRBJ2-2; v_call: TRBV5-1; d_call: TRBD2; clone_size: few; cdr3_nt: TGCGCCAGCAGCGAGGCCCCCGCGGGAGCTACCGGGGAGCTGTTTTTT; cdr3_aa: CASSEAPAGATGELFF
j_call: TRBJ2-3; v_call: TRBV5-1; d_call: TRBD2; clone_size: NA; cdr3_nt: TGCGCCAGCAGCCCTGGACTGGGGTGGCGGGAGCTCACAGATACGCAGTATTTT; cdr3_aa: CASSPGLGWRELTDTQYF
j_call: TRBJ2-1; v_call: TRBV5-1; d_call: TRBD2; clone_size: NA; cdr3_nt: TGCGCCAGCAGCTTGGAGCCCGGGGGGAATAGATACAATGAGCAGTTCTTC; cdr3_aa: CASSLEPGGNRYNEQFF
j_call: TRBJ2-7; v_call: TRBV18; d_call: TRBD1; clone_size: NA; cdr3_nt: TGTGCCAGCTCACCTAAGACCGGGACAGGGGGCTACGAGCAGTACTTC; cdr3_aa: CASSPKTGTGGYEQYF
j_call: TRBJ1-1; v_call: TRBV30; d_call: NA; clone_size: once; cdr3_nt: TGTGCCTGGAGTGTGCAGGGCCACAGTGAAGCTTTCTTT; cdr3_aa: CAWSVQGHSEAFF
j_call: TRBJ1-5; v_call: TRBV28; d_call: NA; clone_size: NA; cdr3_nt: TGTGCCAGCAGTTTATCCACAGGGCTGAACAATCAGCCCCAGCATTTT; cdr3_aa: CASSLSTGLNNQPQHF
j_call: TRBJ2-7; v_call: TRBV5-8; d_call: TRBD1; clone_size: NA; cdr3_nt: TGTGCCAGCAGCTTGACCGGGACAGGAGTCTACGAGCAGTACTTC; cdr3_aa: CASSLTGTGVYEQYF
j_call: TRBJ2-1; v_call: TRBV11-2; d_call: NA; clone_size: NA; cdr3_nt: TGTGCCAGCACCTTCGAATCGAGCTCCTACAATGAGCAGTTCTTC; cdr3_aa: CASTFESSSYNEQFF
j_call: TRBJ2-2; v_call: TRBV24-1; d_call: TRBD2; clone_size: few; cdr3_nt: TGTGCCACCAGTGTCGAAGGGGAGGGCCCCACCGGGGAGCTGTTTTTT; cdr3_aa: CATSVEGEGPTGELFF
j_call: TRBJ1-1; v_call: TRBV2; d_call: NA; clone_size: few; cdr3_nt: TGTGCCAGCTGTGCGGGGCACGGCACTGAAGCTTTCTTT; cdr3_aa: CASCAGHGTEAFF
j_call: TRBJ2-1; v_call: TRBV19; d_call: NA; clone_size: NA; cdr3_nt: TGTGCCAGCTCCGGGTACCCTAGCAATGAGCAGTTCTTC; cdr3_aa: CASSGYPSNEQFF
j_call: TRBJ1-1; v_call: TRBV18; d_call: NA; clone_size: NA; cdr3_nt: TGTGCCAGCTCACCGGAAACCAGCACTGAAGCTTTCTTT; cdr3_aa: CASSPETSTEAFF
j_call: TRBJ1-1; v_call: TRBV25-1; d_call: TRBD1; clone_size: NA; cdr3_nt: TGTGCCAGCAGTAGGACAGGGGCGGACACTGAAGCTTTCTTT; cdr3_aa: CASSRTGADTEAFF
j_call: TRBJ2-3; v_call: TRBV30; d_call: TRBD2; clone_size: NA; cdr3_nt: TGTGCCTGGAGTGTAGCGGGAGCCGACACGCAGTATTTT; cdr3_aa: CAWSVAGADTQYF
j_call: TRBJ1-2; v_call: TRBV13; d_call: NA; clone_size: NA; cdr3_nt: TGTGCCAGCAGCTTAACCCCTGGACCGATCGACTATGGCTACACCTTC; cdr3_aa: CASSLTPGPIDYGYTF
j_call: TRBJ2-7; v_call: TRBV13; d_call: NA; clone_size: NA; cdr3_nt: TGTGCCAGCAGCGCCCCCGGGACGGGTACCTACGAGCAGTACTTC; cdr3_aa: CASSAPGTGTYEQYF
j_call: TRBJ2-1; v_call: TRBV11-1; d_call: NA; clone_size: NA; cdr3_nt: TGTGCCAGCAGCTTAGTGCTTGGTGAGGGCAATGAGCAGTTCTTC; cdr3_aa: CASSLVLGEGNEQFF
j_call: TRBJ1-1; v_call: TRBV9; d_call: TRBD1; clone_size: NA; cdr3_nt: TGTGCCAGCAGCGTGACGCCGGGACAGGGATCGACAAGGTTTGTTGAAGCTTTCTTT; cdr3_aa: CASSVTPGQGSTRFVEAFF
j_call: TRBJ2-7; v_call: TRBV30; d_call: TRBD2; clone_size: once; cdr3_nt: TGTGCCTGGAGTGTGGGAGTGGGGGCTAGCGGGGGCCACGAGCAGTACTTC; cdr3_aa: CAWSVGVGASGGHEQYF
j_call: TRBJ2-2; v_call: TRBV7-3; d_call: NA; clone_size: NA; cdr3_nt: TGTGCCAGCAGCTTAACACCGGGGGCCGGGGAGCTGTTTTTT; cdr3_aa: CASSLTPGAGELFF
j_call: TRBJ1-1; v_call: TRBV15; d_call: NA; clone_size: NA; cdr3_nt: TGTGCCACCAGCAGAGACAGCCACACTGAAGCTTTCTTT; cdr3_aa: CATSRDSHTEAFF
j_call: TRBJ1-2; v_call: TRBV5-1; d_call: NA; clone_size: NA; cdr3_nt: TGCGCCAGCAGCTTGGAGGCAGGGGAATATGGCTACACCTTC; cdr3_aa: CASSLEAGEYGYTF
j_call: TRBJ1-2; v_call: TRBV7-9; d_call: NA; clone_size: NA; cdr3_nt: TGTGCCAGCAGCTTAAATGCCGAGCTAGGCTACACCTTC; cdr3_aa: CASSLNAELGYTF
j_call: TRBJ2-1; v_call: TRBV3-1/TRBV3-2; d_call: TRBD2; clone_size: NA; cdr3_nt: TGTGCCAGCAGCCAAGATCCGTGGGAGGGCCGGAACAATGAGCAGTTCTTC; cdr3_aa: CASSQDPWEGRNNEQFF
j_call: TRBJ2-1; v_call: TRBV29-1; d_call: NA; clone_size: NA; cdr3_nt: TGCAGCGTTGCGAATGCCCAAAGGGAGCAGTTCTTC; cdr3_aa: CSVANAQREQFF
j_call: TRBJ2-5; v_call: TRBV12-3/TRBV12-4; d_call: NA; clone_size: NA; cdr3_nt: TGTGCCAGCAGCACAGTGAAAGAGACCCAGTACTTC; cdr3_aa: CASSTVKETQYF
j_call: TRBJ2-1; v_call: TRBV19; d_call: TRBD2; clone_size: NA; cdr3_nt: TGTGCCAGTAGGGGAACTAGCGGGAGTCAAGGTGAGCAGTTCTTC; cdr3_aa: CASRGTSGSQGEQFF
j_call: TRBJ1-2; v_call: TRBV11-2; d_call: NA; clone_size: NA; cdr3_nt: TGTGCCAGCAGCTTAACCGGGACTCATGGCTACACCTTC; cdr3_aa: CASSLTGTHGYTF